This TCR beta chain was captured by sequencing in a study of blood T cell repertoires in COVID-19. Looking at the study overall: T cells, B-cell-depleted T cells, or PBMCs supplied cDNA or gDNA.

Clones were sequenced by immunoSEQ multiplex PCR, and TCRdb holds only the in-frame ones, with some missing. Of about 220,000 clones listed, roughly nine tenths were seen once; the top ten hold roughly 2.5%. The V gene's germline CDR1 is MNHEY and CDR2 SVGEGT. V dropped 6 bases and J dropped 3; count of bases not matched to a gene: 9. The CDR3 length is 15 residues. The J gene is TRBJ1-1, the V gene TRBV6-2 or TRBV6-3, with TRBD1 matching 8 bases. The material sequenced was PBMCs or T cells enriched from blood (not recorded which). The sequence was obtained from a woman between 25 and 40 years old who had recovered from COVID-19. The CDR3 sequence is CASSLTGTGHTEAFF. The DNA of the CDR3 is TGTGCCAGCAGCCTGACCGGGACAGGACACACTGAAGCTTTCTTT.